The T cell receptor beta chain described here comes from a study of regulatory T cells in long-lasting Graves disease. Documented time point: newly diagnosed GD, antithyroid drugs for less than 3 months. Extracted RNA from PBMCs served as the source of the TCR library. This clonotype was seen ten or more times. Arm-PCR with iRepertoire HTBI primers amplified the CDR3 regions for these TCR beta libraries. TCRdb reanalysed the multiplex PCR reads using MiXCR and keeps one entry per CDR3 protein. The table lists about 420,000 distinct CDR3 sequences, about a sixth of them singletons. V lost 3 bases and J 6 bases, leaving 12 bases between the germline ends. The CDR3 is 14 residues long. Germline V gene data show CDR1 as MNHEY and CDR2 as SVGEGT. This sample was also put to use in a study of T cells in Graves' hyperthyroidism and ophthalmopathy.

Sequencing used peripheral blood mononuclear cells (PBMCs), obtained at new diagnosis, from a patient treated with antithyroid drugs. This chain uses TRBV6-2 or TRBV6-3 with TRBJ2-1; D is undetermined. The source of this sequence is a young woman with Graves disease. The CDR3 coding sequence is TGTGCCAGCAGTTATCGATCCAAAGGCAATGAGCAGTTCTTC. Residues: CASSYRSKGNEQFF.